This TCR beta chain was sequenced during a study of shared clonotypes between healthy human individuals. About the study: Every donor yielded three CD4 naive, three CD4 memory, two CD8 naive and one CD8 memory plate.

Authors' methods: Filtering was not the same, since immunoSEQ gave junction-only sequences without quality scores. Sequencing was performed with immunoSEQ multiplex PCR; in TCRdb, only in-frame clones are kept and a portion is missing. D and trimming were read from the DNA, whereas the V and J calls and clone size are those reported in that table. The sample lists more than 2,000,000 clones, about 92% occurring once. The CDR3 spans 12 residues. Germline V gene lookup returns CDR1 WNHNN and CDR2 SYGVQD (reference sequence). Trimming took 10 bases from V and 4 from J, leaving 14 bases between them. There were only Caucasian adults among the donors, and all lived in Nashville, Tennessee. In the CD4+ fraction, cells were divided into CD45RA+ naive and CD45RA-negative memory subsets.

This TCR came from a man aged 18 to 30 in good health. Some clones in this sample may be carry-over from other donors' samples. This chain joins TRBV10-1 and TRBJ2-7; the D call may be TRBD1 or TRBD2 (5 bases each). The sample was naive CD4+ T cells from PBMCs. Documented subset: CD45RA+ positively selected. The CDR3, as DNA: TGCGCCAACCCCGGGACCCAATACGAGCAGTACTTC. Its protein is CANPGTQYEQYF.